This T cell receptor (beta chain) appears in the sequencing data of a study of a mutant IDH1 vaccine in newly diagnosed glioma. Time point described: week 35, safety follow-up. Doses consisted of 300 ug of mutant IDH1 20-mer peptide each, paired with topical imiquimod. The sample holds a few counts of this clone. Its antigen is still unknown. Sequenced by immunoSEQ multiplex PCR; TCRdb stores in-frame clones only, minus some. The sample lists 50,000 to 75,000 clones; 74% were seen once. Trimming removed 0 bases from V and 6 bases from J, with 9 bases in between. Looked up from germline, CDR1 is SGHNT and CDR2 is YYREEE (reference sequence). The CDR3 loop spans 13 amino acids.

The source is a man over 45 with glioma. J is TRBJ1-2 and V is TRBV5-4; a weak D match, TRBD1 (6 bases). Sequenced here: PBMCs, sampled from a glioma patient whose treatment included an IDH1 peptide vaccine. The CDR3 reads CASSLEQGHGYTF. CDR3 nucleotides: TGTGCCAGCAGCTTGGAACAGGGCCATGGCTACACCTTC.